The rows below give T cell receptor beta chains drawn from one sample of a study of CD8 T cells in ankylosing spondylitis. TCRdb re-analysed the 5' RACE reads in MiXCR, keeping a single row per CDR3 protein. Of more than 300,000 distinct CDR3 sequences in the sample, under 14% were seen once. Sequencing used blood, either unsorted or a sorted T cell fraction (not recorded which). The receptors shown here come from a female donor with ankylosing spondylitis or in good health (not recorded which). The CDR3 runs from the conserved cysteine through the conserved F or W. A D gene is named only where the DNA matches it firmly. Only some rows state a clone size, as once, few, many or a class for expanded clones.

j_call clone_size d_call v_call cdr3_nt cdr3_aa
TRBJ1-5 - - TRBV30 TGTGCCTGGGCCCTGCAGGGGAATCAGCCCCAGCATTTT CAWALQGNQPQHF
TRBJ1-1 many - TRBV7-3 TGTGCCAGCAGCTCGGGGACAACGAACACTGAAGCTTTCTTT CASSSGTTNTEAFF
TRBJ1-1 few - TRBV5-1 TGCGCCAGCAGGGTTATCATGAACACTGAAGCTTTCTTT CASRVIMNTEAFF
TRBJ2-6 many - TRBV4-1 TGCGCCAGCAGATTCGGACCCAGTGGGGCCAACGTCCTGACTTTC CASRFGPSGANVLTF
TRBJ2-7 many - TRBV20-1 TGCAGTGCCAGTTCCGGGGACGGACCCAGCCACGAGCAGTACTTC CSASSGDGPSHEQYF
TRBJ2-2 - TRBD1 TRBV7-9 TGTGCCAGCAGCCCCGACAGGGGGGTCACCGGGGAGCTGTTTTTT CASSPDRGVTGELFF
TRBJ1-3 - - TRBV15 TGTGCCACCAGCAGAGGGGGTGGATCGGGTGGCTCTGGAAACACCATATATTTT CATSRGGGSGGSGNTIYF
TRBJ2-7 few - TRBV15 TGTGCCACCAGCAGACAGAGGGATTACGAGCAGTACTTC CATSRQRDYEQYF
TRBJ2-1 many TRBD2 TRBV28 TGTGCCAGCAGTTTAGCGGGAGGGCCTGATGAGCAGTTCTTC CASSLAGGPDEQFF
TRBJ2-6 few TRBD1 TRBV7-8 TGTGCCAGCAGCTTAGTGCTGACAGGGCCCTCTGGGGCCAACGTCCTGACTTTC CASSLVLTGPSGANVLTF
TRBJ2-1 - TRBD2 TRBV28 TGTGCCAGCAGGGCAGCCGGGACTAGCGTTGGTGAGCAGTTCTTC CASRAAGTSVGEQFF
TRBJ2-5 many TRBD2 TRBV5-1 TGCGCCAGCAGCTTGTTGGGACTAGCCGGCGAGACCCAGTACTTC CASSLLGLAGETQYF
TRBJ2-3 - TRBD2 TRBV20-1 TGCAGTGCTAGAGCTAGCGGACGCACAGATACGCAGTATTTT CSARASGRTDTQYF
TRBJ2-4 many - TRBV6-2/TRBV6-3 TGTGCCAGCAAGACGGGACCGCCCTTACCGGGTGCCAAAAACATTCAGTACTTC CASKTGPPLPGAKNIQYF
TRBJ2-1 few - TRBV2 TGTGCCAGCAGTGAAGCGGACCAACATGGCAATGAGCAGTTCTTC CASSEADQHGNEQFF
TRBJ2-1 few - TRBV9 TGTGCCAGCAGCACCCCTAAACCGGGACTGGGGCTCAATGAGCAGTTCTTC CASSTPKPGLGLNEQFF
TRBJ2-1 - TRBD1 TRBV9 TGTGCCAGCAGCCCCACCGGGACAGAGTTCGACAATGAGCAGTTCTTC CASSPTGTEFDNEQFF
TRBJ2-4 - - TRBV5-1 TGCGCCAGCAGACGAGATCCAGGAGATTTAGCCAAAAACATTCAGTACTTC CASRRDPGDLAKNIQYF
TRBJ2-5 - - TRBV12-3/TRBV12-4 TGTGCCAGCAGCTCCCCCGGGAAACGGGAGACCCAGTACTTC CASSSPGKRETQYF
TRBJ2-7 few - TRBV5-5 TGTGCCAGCAGCGGTGCGCCCCGTAGCTCCTACGAGCAGTACTTC CASSGAPRSSYEQYF